This entry features one T cell receptor (beta chain) sequence. TCRdb redid the calling of the reads with MiXCR, one entry per CDR3 protein. The sample lists 310,000 or so distinct CDR3 sequences, roughly 25% occurring once. The data derive from a study of T cell repertoires in cytomegalovirus infection. In germline, CDR1 is SGHDT, CDR2 YYEEEE. V lost 3 bases and J lost 0, with 19 bases in between. The CDR3 has 18 residues. The specimen sequenced was PBMCs. The chain uses TRBV5-6 and TRBJ1-5; the D gene is possibly TRBD1 (6 bases). The sequence derives from a human donor in good health (CMV status not recorded). Some clones in this sample may be carry-over from other donors' samples. The CDR3 DNA is TGTGCCAGCAGCTCCGAAGACAGGCGACGCCGTAGCAATCAGCCCCAGCATTTT. Its protein is CASSSEDRRRRSNQPQHF. Together with reference TRBV5-6 and TRBJ1-5, the CDR3 gives the full variable domain: DAGVTQSPTHLIKTRGQQVTLRCSPKSGHDTVSWYQQALGQGPQFIFQYYEEEERQRGNFPDRFSGHQFPNYSSELNVNALLLGDSALYLCASSSEDRRRRSNQPQHFGDGTRLSIL.